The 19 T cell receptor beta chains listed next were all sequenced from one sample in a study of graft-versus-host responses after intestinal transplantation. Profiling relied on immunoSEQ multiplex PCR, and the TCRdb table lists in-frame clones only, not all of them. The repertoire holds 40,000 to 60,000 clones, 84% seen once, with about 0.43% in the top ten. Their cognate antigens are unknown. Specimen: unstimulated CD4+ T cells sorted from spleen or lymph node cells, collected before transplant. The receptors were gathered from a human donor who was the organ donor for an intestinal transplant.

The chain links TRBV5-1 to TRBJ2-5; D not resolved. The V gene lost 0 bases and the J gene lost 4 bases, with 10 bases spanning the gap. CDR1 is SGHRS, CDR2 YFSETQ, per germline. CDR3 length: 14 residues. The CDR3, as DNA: TGCGCCAGCAGCTTGGCCTGGGCAGGAGAGACCCAGTACTTC. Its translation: CASSLAWAGETQYF.

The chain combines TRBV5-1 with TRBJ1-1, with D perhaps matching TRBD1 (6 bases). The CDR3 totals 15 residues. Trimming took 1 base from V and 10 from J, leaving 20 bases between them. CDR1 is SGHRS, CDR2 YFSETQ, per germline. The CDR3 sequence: CASSLSPGGGSGAFF. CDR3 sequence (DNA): TGCGCCAGCAGCTTGAGTCCCGGGGGGGGCTCAGGAGCTTTCTTT.

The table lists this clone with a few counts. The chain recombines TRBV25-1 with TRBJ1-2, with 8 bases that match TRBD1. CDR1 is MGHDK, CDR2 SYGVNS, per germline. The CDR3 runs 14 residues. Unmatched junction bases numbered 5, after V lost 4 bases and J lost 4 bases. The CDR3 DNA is TGTGCCAGCAGTGCGGGACAGGCCTTCTATGGCTACACCTTC. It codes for CASSAGQAFYGYTF.

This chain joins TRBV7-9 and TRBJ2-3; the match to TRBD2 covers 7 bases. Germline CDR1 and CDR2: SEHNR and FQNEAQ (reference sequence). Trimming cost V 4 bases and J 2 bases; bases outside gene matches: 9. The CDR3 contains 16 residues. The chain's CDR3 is CASSSPPTSTTDTQYF. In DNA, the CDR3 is TGTGCCAGCAGCTCCCCACCGACTAGCACCACAGATACGCAGTATTTT.

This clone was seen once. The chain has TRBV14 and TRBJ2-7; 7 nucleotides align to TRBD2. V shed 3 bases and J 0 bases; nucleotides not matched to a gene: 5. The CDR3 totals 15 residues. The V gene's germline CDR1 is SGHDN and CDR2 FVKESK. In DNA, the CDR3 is TGTGCCAGCAGCCATAAAGCGGGGAGCTCCTACGAGCAGTACTTC. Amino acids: CASSHKAGSSYEQYF.

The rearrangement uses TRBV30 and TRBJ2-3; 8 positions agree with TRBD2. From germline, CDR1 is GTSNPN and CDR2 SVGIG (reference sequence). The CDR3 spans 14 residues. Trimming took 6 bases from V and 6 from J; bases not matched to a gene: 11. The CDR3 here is CACSGAGSWDTQYF. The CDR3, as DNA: TGTGCCTGTAGCGGGGCCGGGTCATGGGATACGCAGTATTTT.

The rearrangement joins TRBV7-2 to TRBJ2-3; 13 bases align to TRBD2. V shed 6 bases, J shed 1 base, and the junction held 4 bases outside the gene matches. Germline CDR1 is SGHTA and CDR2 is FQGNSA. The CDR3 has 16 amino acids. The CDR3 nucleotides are TGTGCCAGCAGTCCCGGGACTAGCGGGGGCACAGATACGCAGTATTTT. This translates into CASSPGTSGGTDTQYF.

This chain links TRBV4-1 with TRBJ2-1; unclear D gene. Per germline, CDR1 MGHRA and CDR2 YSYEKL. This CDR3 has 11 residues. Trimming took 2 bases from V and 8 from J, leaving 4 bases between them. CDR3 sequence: CASSQKYEQFF. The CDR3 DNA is TGCGCCAGCAGCCAAAAGTATGAGCAGTTCTTC.

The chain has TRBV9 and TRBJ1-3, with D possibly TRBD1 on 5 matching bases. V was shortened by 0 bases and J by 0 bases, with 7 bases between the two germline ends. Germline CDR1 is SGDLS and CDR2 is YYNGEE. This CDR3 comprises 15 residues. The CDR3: CASSVGQLSGNTIYF. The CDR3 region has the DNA TGTGCCAGCAGCGTAGGACAGCTCTCTGGAAACACCATATATTTT.

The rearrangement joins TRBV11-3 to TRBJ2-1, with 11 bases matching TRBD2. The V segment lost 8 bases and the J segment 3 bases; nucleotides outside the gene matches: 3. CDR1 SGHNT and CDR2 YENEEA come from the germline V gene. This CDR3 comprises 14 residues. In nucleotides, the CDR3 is TGTGCCAGCTCACTAGCGGGGGACTACAATGAGCAGTTCTTC. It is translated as CASSLAGDYNEQFF.

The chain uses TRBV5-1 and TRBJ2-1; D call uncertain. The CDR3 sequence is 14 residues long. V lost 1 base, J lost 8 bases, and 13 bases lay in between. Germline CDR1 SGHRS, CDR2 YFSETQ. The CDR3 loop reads CASSLFLGSDEQFF. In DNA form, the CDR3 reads TGCGCCAGCAGCTTGTTCCTGGGATCGGATGAGCAGTTCTTC.

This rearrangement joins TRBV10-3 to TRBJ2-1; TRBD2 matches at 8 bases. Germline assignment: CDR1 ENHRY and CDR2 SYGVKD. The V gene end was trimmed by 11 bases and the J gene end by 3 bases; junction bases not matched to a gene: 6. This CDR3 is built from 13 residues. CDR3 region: CAAKTSDYNEQFF. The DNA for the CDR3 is TGTGCCGCAAAGACTAGCGACTACAATGAGCAGTTCTTC.

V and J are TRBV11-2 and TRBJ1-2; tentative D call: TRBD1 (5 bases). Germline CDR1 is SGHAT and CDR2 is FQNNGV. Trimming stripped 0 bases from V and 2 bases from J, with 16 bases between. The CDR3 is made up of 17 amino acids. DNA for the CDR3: TGTGCCAGCAGCTTAGATCGGGGCAGCCACCTAAACTATGGCTACACCTTC. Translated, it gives CASSLDRGSHLNYGYTF.

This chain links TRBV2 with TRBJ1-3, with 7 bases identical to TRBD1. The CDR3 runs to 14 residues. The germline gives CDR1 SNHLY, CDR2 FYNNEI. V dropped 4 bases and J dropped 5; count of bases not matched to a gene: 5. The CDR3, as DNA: TGTGCCAGCAGTGGACAGGGTCTAAGAAACACCATATATTTT. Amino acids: CASSGQGLRNTIYF. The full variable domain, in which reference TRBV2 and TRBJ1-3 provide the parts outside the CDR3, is EPEVTQTPSHQVTQMGQEVILRCVPISNHLYFYWYRQILGQKVEFLVSFYNNEISEKSEIFDDQFSVERPDGSNFTLKIRSTKLEDSAMYFCASSGQGLRNTIYFGEGSWLTVV.

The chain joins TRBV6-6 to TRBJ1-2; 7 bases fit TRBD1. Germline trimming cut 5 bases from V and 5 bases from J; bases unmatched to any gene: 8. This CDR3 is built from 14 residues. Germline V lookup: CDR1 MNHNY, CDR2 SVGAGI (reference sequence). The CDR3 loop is CASSPQGLEYGYTF. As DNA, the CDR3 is TGTGCCAGCAGTCCACAGGGGTTAGAGTATGGCTACACCTTC.

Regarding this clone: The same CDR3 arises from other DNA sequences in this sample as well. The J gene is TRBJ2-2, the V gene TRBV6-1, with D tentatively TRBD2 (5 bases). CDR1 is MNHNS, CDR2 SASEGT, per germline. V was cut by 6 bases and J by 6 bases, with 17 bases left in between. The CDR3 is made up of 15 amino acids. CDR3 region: CASRADYGWSGELFF. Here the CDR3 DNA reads TGTGCCAGCAGGGCCGACTATGGGTGGTCCGGGGAGCTGTTTTTT.

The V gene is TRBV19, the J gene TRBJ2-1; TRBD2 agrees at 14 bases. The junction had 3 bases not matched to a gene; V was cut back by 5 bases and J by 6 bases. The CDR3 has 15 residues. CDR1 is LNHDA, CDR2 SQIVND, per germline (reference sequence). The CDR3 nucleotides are TGTGCCAGTAGTGCCGGGACTAGCGGGAGCAATGAGCAGTTCTTC. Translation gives CASSAGTSGSNEQFF.

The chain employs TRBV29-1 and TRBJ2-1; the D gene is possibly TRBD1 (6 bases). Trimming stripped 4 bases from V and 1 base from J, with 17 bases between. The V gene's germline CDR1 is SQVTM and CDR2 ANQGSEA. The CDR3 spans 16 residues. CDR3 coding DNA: TGCAGCGTTGTCACCACAGGGTATGGGTCCTACAATGAGCAGTTCTTC. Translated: CSVVTTGYGSYNEQFF.

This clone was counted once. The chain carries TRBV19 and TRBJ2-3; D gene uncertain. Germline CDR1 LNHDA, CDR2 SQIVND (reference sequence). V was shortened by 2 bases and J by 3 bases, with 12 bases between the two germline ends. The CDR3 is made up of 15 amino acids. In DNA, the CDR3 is TGTGCCAGTAGTATATTAGGTACAAAAACAGATACGCAGTATTTT. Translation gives CASSILGTKTDTQYF.